The 25 T cell receptor beta chains below were found in one sample sequenced in a study of beta chain features in type 1 diabetes. Reverse transcription of all isolated RNA meant that expressed TCRB transcripts were sequenced. Produced via immunoSEQ multiplex PCR; TCRdb's table is partial and in-frame only. The table has fewer than 500,000 clones, approximately 14% seen once. Material: naive CD4+ T cells from blood. The origin of the receptors is a young man in good health.

The chain employs TRBV6-6 and TRBJ2-2; the D gene is possibly TRBD2 (5 bases). The V end was cut by 0 bases, the J end by 10 bases, with 18 bases between. This CDR3 is built from 16 residues. In germline, CDR1 is MNHNY, CDR2 SVGAGI (reference sequence). CDR3 loop: CASSYSSTDRTVELFF. CDR3 coding DNA: TGTGCCAGCAGTTACTCGAGTACGGACCGGACTGTGGAGCTGTTTTTT.

The rearrangement uses TRBV29-1 and TRBJ1-1; no definite D call. This CDR3 comprises 13 residues. V shed 5 bases and J shed 0 bases, with 10 bases lying between them. Per germline, CDR1 SQVTM and CDR2 ANQGSEA. The CDR3 region is CSVTSQLNTEAFF. CDR3 coding DNA: TGCAGCGTTACCTCACAACTGAACACTGAAGCTTTCTTT.

This clone has a handful of counts. The gene calls are TRBV25-1 and TRBJ1-1; D gene uncertain. V was trimmed by 4 bases and J by 11 bases, leaving 14 bases between them. The CDR3 has 12 amino acids. Germline V gene sequence: CDR1 MGHDK, CDR2 SYGVNS. CDR3 bases: TGTGCCAGCAGTGGGGCCGTTGGAGGGGCTTTCTTT. It codes for CASSGAVGGAFF.

This clone was observed a handful of times. The chain employs TRBV6-6 and TRBJ2-7, with D perhaps matching TRBD1 (5 bases). Trimming pared 6 bases from V and 4 bases from J, leaving 10 bases between. This CDR3 is 12 amino acids long. Germline lookup yields CDR1 MNHNY and CDR2 SVGAGI (reference sequence). The CDR3 sequence: CASRQTGYEQYF. The CDR3 nucleotides read TGTGCCAGCAGACAAACAGGATACGAGCAGTACTTC.

This clone has a handful of counts. The chain recombines TRBV9 with TRBJ2-3; TRBD2 matches 13 bases. Germline CDR1 SGDLS, CDR2 YYNGEE. J lost 2 bases, V lost 3 bases, and 3 bases had no gene match. This CDR3 region has 16 residues. The chain's CDR3 is CASSEGTSGDTDTQYF. In nucleotides, the CDR3 is TGTGCCAGCAGCGAAGGGACTAGCGGGGACACAGATACGCAGTATTTT.

This clone was found a few times. This chain uses TRBV14 with TRBJ2-5; D gene uncertain. CDR3 length: 15 amino acids. Trimming took 1 base from V and 1 from J, leaving 10 bases between them. Germline V gene lookup returns CDR1 SGHDN and CDR2 FVKESK. Here the CDR3 reads CASSQALGSQETQYF. The CDR3 DNA reads as TGTGCCAGCAGCCAAGCATTAGGTAGCCAAGAGACCCAGTACTTC. Looking up the rest from reference TRBV14 and TRBJ2-5 gives the full variable domain: EAGVTQFPSHSVIEKGQTVTLRCDPISGHDNLYWYRRVMGKEIKFLLHFVKESKQDESGMPNNRFLAERTGGTYSTLKVQPAELEDSGVYFCASSQALGSQETQYFGPGTRLLVL.

The V call is TRBV23-1, the J call TRBJ2-3, with a tentative D call TRBD2 (5 bases). TRBV23-1 is labeled an ORF, and its function is uncertain. V lost 1 base and J lost 8, with 19 bases in between. The CDR3 is made up of 16 amino acids. The CDR3 reads CASSQCQLACHGTQYF. The CDR3 DNA sequence: TGCGCCAGCAGTCAATGTCAGCTAGCTTGCCATGGTACGCAGTATTTT.

The chain recombines TRBV5-4 with TRBJ1-2, with unresolved D. Germline V CDR1 and CDR2: SGHNT, YYREEE (reference sequence). The CDR3 spans 15 residues. Trimming took 0 bases from V and 1 from J, leaving 10 bases between them. For the CDR3, the DNA is TGTGCCAGCAGCTTGGTACTCGGAAGTAACTATGGCTACACCTTC. This encodes CASSLVLGSNYGYTF.

The V call is TRBV5-6, the J call TRBJ1-2; D gene unclear. The CDR3 length is 11 residues. V lost 7 bases to trimming and J lost 3 bases, with 7 bases between them. Germline CDR1 SGHDT, CDR2 YYEEEE. This CDR3 reads CASGRDYGYTF. Here the CDR3 DNA reads TGTGCCAGCGGCCGGGACTATGGCTACACCTTC.

This chain connects TRBV28 to TRBJ1-1; D gene ambiguous. The V gene lost 5 bases and the J gene lost 6 bases, with 7 bases spanning the gap. The germline gives CDR1 MDHEN, CDR2 SYDVKM. The CDR3 is made up of 11 amino acids. The DNA of the CDR3 is TGTGCCAGCAGTGGAGGCGCTGAAGCTTTCTTT. Its translation: CASSGGAEAFF.

The genes are TRBV4-1 and TRBJ2-1, with TRBD2 identical over 12 bases. J was trimmed by 7 bases and V by 1 base; bases with no gene match: 5. The germline V gene has CDR1 MGHRA and CDR2 YSYEKL. The CDR3 totals 16 residues. CDR3 sequence reads: CASSQVASGRGNEQFF. In DNA form, the CDR3 reads TGCGCCAGCAGCCAAGTAGCTAGCGGGAGGGGGAATGAGCAGTTCTTC.

The chain joins TRBV5-6 to TRBJ1-2; 8 positions agree with TRBD1. The V and J ends lost 2 bases and 4 bases, in that order; junction bases with no gene match: 4. CDR3 length: 14 residues. Germline loops: CDR1 SGHDT, CDR2 YYEEEE. CDR3 residues: CASSFDRGGYGYTF. DNA for the CDR3: TGTGCCAGCAGCTTCGACAGGGGTGGCTATGGCTACACCTTC.

In its sample, this clone was seen a few times. Other nucleotide sequences from this sample produce the same CDR3. V usage is TRBV7-2 and J usage is TRBJ2-5, with TRBD2 matching 12 bases. Germline lookup yields CDR1 SGHTA and CDR2 FQGNSA. The CDR3 has 14 amino acids. Trimming removed 5 bases from V and 4 bases from J; junction bases left unmatched: 2. The chain's CDR3 is CASSPGLAGETQYF. The CDR3 coding sequence is TGTGCCAGCAGCCCGGGACTAGCGGGAGAGACCCAGTACTTC.

V gene TRBV7-6 combines with J gene TRBJ2-3, with D possibly being TRBD2 (7 bases). Between the trimmed V and J ends, which lost 11 bases and 3 bases, there was a span of 24 bases. This CDR3 has 16 amino acids. Germline V gene data show CDR1 as SGHVS and CDR2 as FNYEAQ. The chain's CDR3 is CAGAWAGALWTDTQYF. The CDR3 DNA reads TGTGCCGGGGCGTGGGCGGGGGCCCTTTGGACAGATACGCAGTATTTT.

This clone has just a few counts. The J gene is TRBJ2-5, the V gene TRBV4-1; 10 bases align to TRBD2. Trimming removed 4 bases from V and 5 bases from J; junction bases left unmatched: 22. This CDR3 contains 20 residues. The V gene's germline CDR1 is MGHRA and CDR2 YSYEKL. The CDR3 protein is CASSPSVASGGTRSGETQYF. CDR3 coding DNA: TGCGCCAGCAGCCCTAGTGTGGCTAGCGGGGGTACACGATCTGGGGAGACCCAGTACTTC.

The chain couples TRBV4-1 to TRBJ2-3, with 10 bases aligning to TRBD2. With 4 bases clipped from V and 1 base from J, the junction kept 8 bases outside the gene matches. The germline V gene encodes CDR1 MGHRA and CDR2 YSYEKL. The CDR3 length is 17 residues. The CDR3 region is CASSPLAGTSGTDTQYF. In DNA form, the CDR3 reads TGCGCCAGCAGCCCCCTAGCCGGGACTAGCGGCACAGATACGCAGTATTTT.

This clone appeared a few times. The chain joins TRBV9 to TRBJ2-3; D unresolved. Deletions cut 3 bases from V and 1 base from J, with 24 bases between. This CDR3 is 19 amino acids long. Germline CDR1 and CDR2: SGDLS and YYNGEE. The CDR3 nucleotides read TGTGCCAGCAGCGAGGGTAGAAGGGTTTATGCGCAACGCACAGATACGCAGTATTTT. Protein sequence: CASSEGRRVYAQRTDTQYF.

This clone was counted a few times. The gene calls are TRBV4-1 and TRBJ2-5; 9 bases line up with TRBD1. CDR1 MGHRA and CDR2 YSYEKL come from the germline V gene. This CDR3 comprises 17 residues. Trimming took 0 bases from V and 4 from J; bases not matched to a gene: 9. The CDR3 DNA is TGCGCCAGCAGCCAAGATGGGGGATGGACAGGGGCAGAGACCCAGTACTTC. Amino acids: CASSQDGGWTGAETQYF.

This clone has only a few counts. The genes are TRBV25-1 and TRBJ2-5; D unclear. Germline values: CDR1 MGHDK, CDR2 SYGVNS. The CDR3 length is 13 residues. V dropped 4 bases and J dropped 5 bases, with 11 bases sitting between them. The CDR3 DNA sequence: TGTGCCAGCAGTGGGACCGGCTGGGAGACCCAGTACTTC. Its protein product is CASSGTGWETQYF.

A word on this clone: Other nucleotide sequences from this sample produce the same CDR3. The chain links TRBV18 to TRBJ1-3; D is unresolved. With 1 base removed from V and 1 base from J, the gap between germline ends came to 5 bases. From germline, CDR1 is KGHSH and CDR2 LQKENI. This CDR3 is built from 14 residues. The CDR3 sequence: CASSPQGSGNTIYF. The CDR3 DNA reads as TGTGCCAGCTCACCACAGGGTTCTGGAAACACCATATATTTT.

This clone was counted only a few times. This sequence joins TRBV14 and TRBJ1-6, with 9 bases aligning to TRBD1. Germline assignment: CDR1 SGHDN and CDR2 FVKESK. This CDR3 has 15 amino acids. V gave up 4 bases and J gave up 8 bases; unmatched junction bases: 6. The CDR3: CASSLRTGGYSPLHF. The CDR3 nucleotides read TGTGCCAGCAGCCTTAGAACAGGGGGCTATTCACCCCTCCACTTT. Drawing the rest from reference TRBV14 and TRBJ1-6, the complete variable domain is EAGVTQFPSHSVIEKGQTVTLRCDPISGHDNLYWYRRVMGKEIKFLLHFVKESKQDESGMPNNRFLAERTGGTYSTLKVQPAELEDSGVYFCASSLRTGGYSPLHFGNGTRLTVT.

The chain links TRBV7-2 to TRBJ2-1; D is perhaps TRBD2 (5 bases). V was cut by 4 bases and J by 4 bases, with 17 bases left in between. Germline-derived CDR1 and CDR2 are SGHTA and FQGNSA. The CDR3 is made up of 16 amino acids. CDR3 in DNA: TGTGCCAGCAGCTCAATCAGGCTGGAGGTTTACAATGAGCAGTTCTTC. As protein: CASSSIRLEVYNEQFF.

Of note for this clone: This specimen includes other DNA sequences encoding the same CDR3. This rearrangement joins TRBV7-2 to TRBJ2-3, with D perhaps matching TRBD1 (5 bases). V lost 0 bases and J 1 base, leaving 5 bases between the germline ends. CDR1 is SGHTA, CDR2 FQGNSA, per germline. The CDR3 runs 14 residues. The CDR3 DNA is TGTGCCAGCAGCTTAGCAGGGGGCACAGATACGCAGTATTTT. This sequence encodes CASSLAGGTDTQYF.

In its sample, this clone was seen a few times. This chain links TRBV11-1 with TRBJ2-7; D gene unclear. The CDR3 has 12 residues. Germline V gene sequence: CDR1 SGHAT, CDR2 FQDESV (reference sequence). The V end was cut by 5 bases, the J end by 3 bases, with 8 bases between. CDR3 nucleotides: TGTGCCAGCAGCGAGACCTTCTACGAGCAGTACTTC. Encoded protein: CASSETFYEQYF.

The V call is TRBV4-2, the J call TRBJ2-2; the D is unclear. This CDR3 has 13 residues. Trimming pared 0 bases from V and 7 bases from J, leaving 6 bases between. The germline gives CDR1 LGHNA, CDR2 YNFKEQ. In DNA form, the CDR3 reads TGTGCCAGCAGCCAAGAGGTTGGCGGGGAGCTGTTTTTT. Amino acid sequence: CASSQEVGGELFF.